A single sample is the source of the 5 T cell receptor beta chains below, sequenced in a study of cytomegalovirus exposure and HLA in healthy donors. PCR was performed using 60 Vbeta and 13 Jbeta primers. Assay: immunoSEQ multiplex PCR; the TCRdb copy retains only in-frame clones and omits some. The ten top clones account for 1.5%, within a sample of 75,000 to 100,000 clones. Sequences were obtained from PBMCs. All receptors derive from a woman aged 55-69 years in good health and CMV-seronegative.

This chain uses TRBV2 with TRBJ2-3, with 8 bases aligning to TRBD2. The CDR3 loop spans 17 amino acids. The trim removed 6 bases at V and 3 bases at J, leaving 14 bases unmatched. Germline V gene data show CDR1 as SNHLY and CDR2 as FYNNEI. The CDR3 DNA reads TGTGCCAGCAGCACCGGGGCCAGCGGGAGTTTGACAGATACGCAGTATTTT. Amino acids: CASSTGASGSLTDTQYF.

The chain joins TRBV5-4 to TRBJ2-3; 8 nucleotides match TRBD2. Germline-derived CDR1 and CDR2 are SGHNT and YYREEE (reference sequence). The CDR3 runs 17 residues. Trimming removed 1 base from V and 0 bases from J; junction bases left unmatched: 7. The CDR3, as DNA: TGTGCCAGCAGCTTGCGTAGCGGGACCACTAGCACAGATACGCAGTATTTT. Its translation is CASSLRSGTTSTDTQYF.

V usage is TRBV11-2 and J usage is TRBJ2-7; no firm D call. The CDR3 runs to 13 residues. Trimming left V 0 bases short and J 4 bases short, with 7 bases between. Germline CDR1 SGHAT, CDR2 FQNNGV. CDR3 nucleotides: TGTGCCAGCAGCTTAGAGTCCCAATACGAGCAGTACTTC. Amino acid sequence: CASSLESQYEQYF.

V is TRBV6-4 and J is TRBJ2-1; 10 bases line up with TRBD2. The germline CDR1 and CDR2 sequences are MRHNA and SNTAGT. Losses at the gene ends were 0 bases for V and 6 bases for J; bases not matched to a gene: 11. The CDR3 totals 18 residues. The CDR3 here is CASSDSSSSGSLGNEQFF. The CDR3 DNA sequence: TGTGCCAGCAGTGACTCGTCTTCTAGCGGGAGTCTTGGCAATGAGCAGTTCTTC.

V and J are TRBV28 and TRBJ2-1; D is possibly TRBD2 (6 bases). The CDR3 has 15 amino acids. V lost 5 bases and J lost 4, with 15 bases in between. The V gene's germline CDR1 is MDHEN and CDR2 SYDVKM. The CDR3 sequence is CASSPGAQGYNEQFF. DNA for the CDR3: TGTGCCAGCAGTCCGGGAGCTCAAGGGTACAATGAGCAGTTCTTC.